This TCR beta chain was found in a study of blood T cell repertoires in COVID-19. Across the study: COVID-19 samples, acute and convalescent, were from the United States, Italy and Spain. Sources were T cells, B-cell-depleted T cells, or PBMCs; the material itself was cDNA or gDNA.

Unmatched junction bases numbered 8, after V lost 9 bases and J lost 4 bases. The CDR3 has 13 amino acids. Germline V lookup: CDR1 MNHEY, CDR2 SMNVEV (reference sequence). Clones were sequenced by immunoSEQ multiplex PCR, and TCRdb holds only the in-frame ones, with some missing. The data contain about 220,000 clones, approximately 79% of them singletons. This clonotype was sampled from a human donor in a cohort sampled during active COVID-19. V usage is TRBV27 and J usage is TRBJ1-1; 7 positions match TRBD1. The sequenced material came from peripheral blood. CDR3 sequence reads: CASSNQGGTEAFF. Written as DNA, the CDR3 is TGTGCCAGTAGTAATCAGGGGGGCACTGAAGCTTTCTTT.